The 5 T cell receptor beta chains below all came from one sample that was sequenced in a study of monozygotic twins with inflammatory bowel disease. One entry per CDR3 protein, without DNA, is what TCRdb gives after re-calling the 5' RACE reads. This sample's table reports fewer than 450,000 distinct CDR3 sequences. Sample: blood. The source is a human donor with ulcerative colitis or Crohn's disease, or a healthy co-twin of an affected twin (not recorded which).

The chain recombines TRBV5-1 with TRBJ1-2; without DNA, the TCRdb call of TRBD1 cannot be checked. The length of the CDR3 is 15 residues. Germline values: CDR1 SGHRS, CDR2 YFSETQ. The CDR3 region is CASSIDRAANYGYTF. The full variable domain, with the rest looked up from reference TRBV5-1 and TRBJ1-2, is KAGVTQTPRYLIKTRGQQVTLSCSPISGHRSVSWYQQTPGQGLQFLFEYFSETQRNKGNFPGRFSGRQFSNSRSEMNVSTLELGDSALYLCASSIDRAANYGYTFGSGTRLTVV.

The V and J genes are TRBV5-1 and TRBJ2-3; TCRdb gives TRBD1 as the D gene, but with no DNA this cannot be confirmed. CDR1 and CDR2 from the germline V gene are SGHRS and YFSETQ. CDR3 length: 17 residues. The CDR3 sequence is CASSSNTGFGSTDTQYF.

This chain uses TRBV25-1 with TRBJ1-2. Germline V gives CDR1 MGHDK, CDR2 SYGVNS. The CDR3 has 15 amino acids. The CDR3 reads CASSERAKPFYGYTF.

This chain connects TRBV5-4 to TRBJ1-4; TCRdb calls TRBD1, which cannot be checked without DNA. In germline, CDR1 is SGHNT, CDR2 YYREEE (reference sequence). The CDR3 is 15 amino acids. Here the CDR3 reads CASQGEDGNNKKLFF.

The chain recombines TRBV6-2 or TRBV6-3 with TRBJ2-7; TCRdb proposes TRBD2, but this gene call is untestable without DNA. This CDR3 has 13 amino acids. Germline V lookup: CDR1 MNHEY, CDR2 SVGEGT. The CDR3 loop is CASRGLALYEQYF.